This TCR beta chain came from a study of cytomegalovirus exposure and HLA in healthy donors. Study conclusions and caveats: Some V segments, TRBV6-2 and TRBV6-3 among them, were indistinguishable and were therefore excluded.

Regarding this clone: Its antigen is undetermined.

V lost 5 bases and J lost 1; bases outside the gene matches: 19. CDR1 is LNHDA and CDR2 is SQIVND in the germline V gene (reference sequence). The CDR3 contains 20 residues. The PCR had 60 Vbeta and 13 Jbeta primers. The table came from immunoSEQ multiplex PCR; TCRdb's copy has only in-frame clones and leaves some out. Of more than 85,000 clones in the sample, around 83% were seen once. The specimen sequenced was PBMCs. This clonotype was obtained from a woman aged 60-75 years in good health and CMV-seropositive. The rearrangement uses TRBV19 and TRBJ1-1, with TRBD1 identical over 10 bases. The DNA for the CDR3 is TGTGCCAGTAGTCCATCCGGGACAGGGGTAGCCATTCGTTGGAACACTGAAGCTTTCTTT. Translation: CASSPSGTGVAIRWNTEAFF.